Listed here are 27 T cell receptor beta chains from one sample, sequenced in a study of tumor and adjacent non-tumor tissue in lung cancer. RNA was extracted from bulk tissue without any cell sorting. The library came from three nested PCR rounds adapted from ARM-PCR protocols. MiXCR, applied by TCRdb to the multiplex PCR reads, yields one record per CDR3 protein. The sample has about 200,000 distinct CDR3 sequences, 70% to 75% seen once. The sequenced material came from lung tumor tissue. Receptor source: a man aged 55 to 69 with non-small cell lung cancer.

The rearrangement joins TRBV20-1 to TRBJ2-7; D tentatively fits TRBD1 or TRBD2 (5 bases each). Trimming shortened V by 1 base and J by 6 bases, and 13 bases separated the two germline ends. This CDR3 has 13 residues. Germline loops: CDR1 DFQATT, CDR2 SNEGSKA (reference sequence). The CDR3 DNA follows: TGCAGTGCTAGAGGACTAACGGGACGCGAGCAGTACTTC. Translation gives CSARGLTGREQYF.

V and J are TRBV28 and TRBJ2-3; 9 bases map to TRBD1. CDR1 and CDR2 from the germline V gene are MDHEN and SYDVKM. V lost 6 bases and J lost 3; bases outside the gene matches: 10. The CDR3 is made up of 16 amino acids. CDR3 loop: CASSLSTGGMTDTQYF. In DNA, the CDR3 is TGTGCCAGCAGCCTCTCGACAGGGGGTATGACAGATACGCAGTATTTT.

This clonotype was seen just once. At one boundary the junction diverges from the germline segment, which might be a read error. V usage is TRBV2 and J usage is TRBJ2-3; 10 bases are a match to TRBD2. Germline-derived CDR1 and CDR2 are SNHLY and FYNNEI. The CDR3 length is 15 residues. In nucleotides, the CDR3 is TGTGCCAGCAAGATCAGCGGGGGGGGAATAGATACGCTGTATTTT. Its translation: CASKISGGGIDTLYF. Using reference TRBV2 and TRBJ2-3 for the parts outside the CDR3, the full variable domain is EPEVTQTPSHQVTQMGQEVILRCVPISNHLYFYWYRQILGQKVEFLVSFYNNEISEKSEIFDDQFSVERPDGSNFTLKIRSTKLEDSAMYFCASKISGGGIDTLYFGPGTRLTVL.

This chain joins TRBV7-9 and TRBJ2-1; the D gene is possibly TRBD2 (5 bases). Germline V gene lookup returns CDR1 SEHNR and CDR2 FQNEAQ (reference sequence). The CDR3 length is 14 residues. Trimming stripped 5 bases from V and 3 bases from J, with 11 bases between. The CDR3 is CASSPRADYNEQFF. The CDR3 region has the DNA TGTGCCAGCAGCCCGCGAGCGGACTACAATGAGCAGTTCTTC. The entire variable domain, with the rest obtained from reference TRBV7-9 and TRBJ2-1, is as follows: DTGVSQNPRHKITKRGQNVTFRCDPISEHNRLYWYRQTLGQGPEFLTYFQNEAQLEKSRLLSDRFSAERPKGSFSTLEIQRTEQGDSAMYLCASSPRADYNEQFFGPGTRLTVL.

Regarding this clonotype: A much larger clonotype is one base distant, so this may be a read error. The chain has TRBV29-1 and TRBJ2-1, with a tentative D call TRBD1 (6 bases). CDR1 and CDR2 (germline): SQVTM, ANQGSEA. CDR3 size: 14 residues. The CDR3 nucleotides are TGCAGCATTGATCTTAACAGGGAGAGAGATGAGCAGTTCTTC. It translates to CSIDLNRERDEQFF.

Comments on this clonotype: Since no conserved phenylalanine or tryptophan closes the CDR3, a read error is the likely cause. The V gene is TRBV4-2, the J gene TRBJ1-2; D possibly corresponds to TRBD1 (5 bases). Per germline, CDR1 LGHNA and CDR2 YNFKEQ. V lost 0 bases and J lost 4, with 12 bases in between. The CDR3 is 15 residues long. The CDR3 protein is CASSQDGRRGYGYTS. DNA for the CDR3: TGTGCCAGCAGCCAAGATGGTCGTAGGGGCTATGGCTACACCTCC.

About this clonotype itself: The junction departs from the called germline gene at one end, perhaps through a read error. The chain carries TRBV12-3 or TRBV12-4 and TRBJ1-1; D possibly corresponds to TRBD1 (5 bases). The CDR3 loop spans 16 amino acids. The CDR3 bases are TGTGCCAGCAGTCTGACACAGGAGGCAGGAAACACTGAAGCTATCTTT. This translates into CASSLTQEAGNTEAIF.

A note on this clonotype: One junction end does not reproduce the germline sequence, and a read error may be involved. The rearrangement uses TRBV12-3 or TRBV12-4 and TRBJ1-3; D is undetermined. The CDR3 totals 14 residues. In DNA, the CDR3 is TGTGCCAGCAGTTTAAGAGGTAGTGGAAACATCATATATTTT. Translating gives CASSLRGSGNIIYF.

Ten or more counts support this clonotype. The V call is TRBV11-3, the J call TRBJ1-1; D unclear. V was pared by 5 bases and J by 4 bases, with 11 bases between. Germline V lookup: CDR1 SGHNT, CDR2 YENEEA. This CDR3 has 13 residues. CDR3 DNA sequence: TGTGCCAGCAGCAGATCCGCGTTCACTGAAGCTTTCTTT. Amino acids: CASSRSAFTEAFF.

This clonotype occurred a few times. J is TRBJ2-1 and V is TRBV7-9; no clear D. V lost 3 bases, J lost 6 bases, and 9 bases lay in between. The CDR3 covers 13 residues. Germline V gene lookup returns CDR1 SEHNR and CDR2 FQNEAQ (reference sequence). The CDR3 sequence: CASSFGASNEQFF. The DNA for the CDR3 is TGTGCCAGCAGCTTTGGAGCTTCCAATGAGCAGTTCTTC.

Worth noting for this clonotype: This may arise from a read error, as a much more abundant clone is one base away. The genes are TRBV11-3 and TRBJ2-3, with 8 bases fitting TRBD2. The CDR3 consists of 16 residues. Germline V CDR1 and CDR2: SGHNT, YENEEA. The CDR3 DNA sequence: TGTGTCAGCAGCTTAGTGGGTGCGGGAGGAACAGATACGCAGTATTTT. It codes for CVSSLVGAGGTDTQYF.

This clonotype was detected a few times. The V gene is TRBV6-1, the J gene TRBJ1-1, with a weak D call TRBD1 (5 bases). Trimming stripped 3 bases from V and 5 bases from J, with 19 bases between. The length of the CDR3 is 16 residues. Per the germline V gene, CDR1 is MNHNS and CDR2 is SASEGT. The CDR3 nucleotides read TGTGCCAGCAGTGACTGGGACCCCGGGTCTGGTACTGAAGCTTTCTTT. Its protein product is CASSDWDPGSGTEAFF.

This clonotype was counted a few times. V and J are TRBV20-1 and TRBJ1-5, with D maybe TRBD1 (6 bases). The CDR3 is made up of 15 amino acids. The germline V and J ends were trimmed by 0 bases and 1 base, with 10 bases remaining between them. Germline CDR1 DFQATT, CDR2 SNEGSKA (reference sequence). This chain's CDR3 is CSAREQTGSNQPQHF. In DNA, the CDR3 is TGCAGTGCTAGAGAACAGACAGGCAGCAATCAGCCCCAGCATTTT.

This clonotype is medium-sized within its sample. The rearrangement joins TRBV11-2 to TRBJ2-1; D remains ambiguous. Germline CDR1 reads SGHAT; CDR2 reads FQNNGV. The CDR3 covers 15 residues. V dropped 2 bases and J dropped 9 bases, with 17 bases sitting between them. The CDR3 spells CASSLNPSSGAEQFF. The DNA for the CDR3 is TGTGCCAGCAGCTTAAATCCCTCGTCGGGCGCTGAGCAGTTCTTC.

As regards this clonotype: A single base separates this from a much larger clone, so it may be a read error. This chain connects TRBV20-1 to TRBJ2-3, with 11 bases lining up with TRBD2. Unmatched junction bases numbered 6, after V lost 3 bases and J lost 4 bases. Germline CDR1 DFQATT, CDR2 SNEGSKA (reference sequence). CDR3 length: 15 residues. The CDR3 reads CSARPSGRNPDTQYF. CDR3 in DNA: TGCAGTGCTAGGCCTAGCGGGAGGAACCCAGATACGCAGTATTTT.

Worth noting for this clonotype: An end of the junction differs from the germline gene, which may be a read error. V is TRBV6-5 and J is TRBJ1-1; 11 bases align to TRBD1. CDR1 MNHEY and CDR2 SVGAGI come from the germline V gene. The CDR3 is 15 amino acids. DNA for the CDR3: TGTGTCAGCAGGAATAGGACAGGGGGCTTGAATGAAGCTTTCTTT. It is translated as CVSRNRTGGLNEAFF.

With respect to this clonotype: A much larger clone lies a single base off, so this may be a read error. V and J are TRBV6-5 and TRBJ2-5; TRBD2 might be the D (5 bases). Per germline, CDR1 MNHEY and CDR2 SVGAGI. This CDR3 has 13 residues. The CDR3 DNA reads TGTACCAGCCGCGGGTGGGATCGAGAGACCCAGTACTTC. Translated, it gives CTSRGWDRETQYF.

A remark on this clonotype: One junction end disagrees with the germline gene, perhaps due to a read error. V is TRBV6-2 or TRBV6-3 and J is TRBJ1-5; no clear D gene. CDR3 length: 13 residues. In germline, CDR1 is MNHEY, CDR2 SVGEGT. CDR3 protein: CASSPSATQPQQF. The CDR3 DNA follows: TGTGCCAGCAGCCCTTCCGCGACTCAGCCCCAGCAATTT.

Turning to this clonotype: This may arise from a read error, as a much more abundant clone is one base away. V gene TRBV11-1 combines with J gene TRBJ2-1; no firm D call. V was cut by 5 bases and J by 8 bases, with 10 bases left in between. Germline V CDR1 and CDR2: SGHAT, FQDESV (reference sequence). The CDR3 contains 12 residues. The CDR3 region has the DNA TGTGCCAGCAGCCTAAACCGTCATGAGCAGTTCTTC. Protein: CASSLNRHEQFF.

On this clonotype itself: A much larger clonotype is one base distant, so this may be a read error. The chain has TRBV4-2 and TRBJ2-3; no clear D gene. Trimming cost V 0 bases and J 6 bases, with 10 bases left between them. Germline CDR1 is LGHNA and CDR2 is YNFKEQ. CDR3 length equals 14 residues. Here the CDR3 reads CASSQELASDTQYF. The CDR3 bases are TGTGCCAGCAGCCAAGAGTTAGCCTCGGATACGCAGTATTTT.

With regard to this clonotype: A read error may produce the germline difference seen at one junction end. This chain uses TRBV28 with TRBJ2-6, with D possibly matching TRBD1 (6 bases). This CDR3 has 15 amino acids. The V gene's germline CDR1 is MDHEN and CDR2 SYDVKM. The CDR3 nucleotides read TGTGCCAGCAGTAGGGGGACACCTGGGGCCAGCGTCCTGACTTTC. Translation: CASSRGTPGASVLTF.

V gene TRBV11-2 combines with J gene TRBJ1-2; maybe TRBD1 (5 bases). CDR3 size: 13 residues. The V gene's germline CDR1 is SGHAT and CDR2 FQNNGV. V was shortened by 7 bases and J by 7 bases, with 16 bases between the two germline ends. The CDR3 coding sequence is TGTGCCAGCATCTTGGAGAGGGGAAGTGGCTACACCTTC. Its protein product is CASILERGSGYTF.

As concerns this clonotype: A much larger clone lies a single base off, so this may be a read error. This chain links TRBV12-3 or TRBV12-4 with TRBJ2-7; D may be TRBD1 or TRBD2 (7 bases each). This CDR3 has 13 residues. CDR3 coding DNA: TGTGCCAGGAGTTTCAGGGGGGGTTACGAGCAGTACTTC. Amino acid sequence: CARSFRGGYEQYF.

With regard to this clonotype: A clone one base away is much larger, so this may be a read error. The chain combines TRBV6-2 or TRBV6-3 with TRBJ2-3; D is unclear. Germline loops: CDR1 MNHEY, CDR2 SVGEGT. V lost 6 bases, J lost 4 bases, and 11 bases lay in between. The length of the CDR3 is 13 residues. CDR3 sequence reads: CASSMGIPDTQYF. CDR3 DNA sequence: TGTGCCAGCAGCATGGGGATTCCAGATACGCAGTATTTT.

As to this clonotype: It may be a read error: a sequence one base away is much more abundant. V and J are TRBV10-1 and TRBJ2-5; TRBD1 matches 8 bases. Germline loops: CDR1 WNHNN, CDR2 SYGVQD (reference sequence). This CDR3 comprises 15 residues. The CDR3 sequence is CAISDYGQGQETQYF. The CDR3 DNA reads as TGCGCCATCAGTGACTACGGACAGGGCCAAGAGACCCAGTACTTC.

A note on this clonotype: Mismatch with germline at one junction end may stem from a read error. The V call is TRBV6-5, the J call TRBJ2-3; TRBD1 agrees at 7 bases. The CDR3 is 13 residues long. Per the germline V gene, CDR1 is MNHEY and CDR2 is SVGAGI. The CDR3 spells CARSSTGRDTQYF. CDR3 sequence (DNA): TGTGCCAGGAGTTCGACAGGGAGAGATACGCAGTATTTT.

The CDR3 DNA sequence: TGTGCCAGCAGGAAGGGACAGGGAGGCTACGAGCAGTACGTC. Translation gives CASRKGQGGYEQYV. J is TRBJ2-7 and V is TRBV6-1, with 9 nucleotides matching TRBD1. Germline V gene sequence: CDR1 MNHNS, CDR2 SASEGT. Germline trimming cut 6 bases from V and 3 bases from J; bases unmatched to any gene: 6. The CDR3 contains 14 residues.